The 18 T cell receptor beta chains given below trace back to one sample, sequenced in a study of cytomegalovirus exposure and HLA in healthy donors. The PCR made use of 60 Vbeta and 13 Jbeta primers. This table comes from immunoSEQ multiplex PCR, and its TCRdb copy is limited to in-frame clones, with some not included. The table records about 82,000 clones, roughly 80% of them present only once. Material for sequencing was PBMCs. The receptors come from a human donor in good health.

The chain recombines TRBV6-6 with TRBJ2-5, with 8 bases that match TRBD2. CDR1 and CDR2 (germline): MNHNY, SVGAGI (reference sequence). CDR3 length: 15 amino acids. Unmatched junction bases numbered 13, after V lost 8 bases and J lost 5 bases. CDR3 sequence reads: CASRNSGNGMETQYF. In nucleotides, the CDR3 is TGTGCCAGCCGAAATAGCGGGAATGGGATGGAGACCCAGTACTTC.

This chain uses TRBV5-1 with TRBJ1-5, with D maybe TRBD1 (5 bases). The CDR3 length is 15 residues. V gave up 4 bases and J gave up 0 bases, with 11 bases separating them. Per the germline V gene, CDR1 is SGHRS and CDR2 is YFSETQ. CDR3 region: CASSAAGDSNQPQHF. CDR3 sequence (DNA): TGCGCCAGCAGCGCCGCGGGGGATAGCAATCAGCCCCAGCATTTT. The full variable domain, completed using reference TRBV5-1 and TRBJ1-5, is KAGVTQTPRYLIKTRGQQVTLSCSPISGHRSVSWYQQTPGQGLQFLFEYFSETQRNKGNFPGRFSGRQFSNSRSEMNVSTLELGDSALYLCASSAAGDSNQPQHFGDGTRLSIL.

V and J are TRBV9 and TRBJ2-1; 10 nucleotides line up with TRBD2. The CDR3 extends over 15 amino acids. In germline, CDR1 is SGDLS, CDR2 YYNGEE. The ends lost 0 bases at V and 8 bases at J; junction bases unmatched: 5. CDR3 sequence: CASSVGAGGPYEQFF. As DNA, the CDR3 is TGTGCCAGCAGCGTAGGAGCGGGGGGGCCCTATGAGCAGTTCTTC.

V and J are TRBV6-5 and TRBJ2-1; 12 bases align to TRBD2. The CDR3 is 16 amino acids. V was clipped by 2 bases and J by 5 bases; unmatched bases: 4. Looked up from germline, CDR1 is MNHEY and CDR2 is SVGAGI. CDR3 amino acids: CASSYLLAGGNNEQFF. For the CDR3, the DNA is TGTGCCAGCAGTTACCTACTAGCGGGGGGCAACAATGAGCAGTTCTTC.

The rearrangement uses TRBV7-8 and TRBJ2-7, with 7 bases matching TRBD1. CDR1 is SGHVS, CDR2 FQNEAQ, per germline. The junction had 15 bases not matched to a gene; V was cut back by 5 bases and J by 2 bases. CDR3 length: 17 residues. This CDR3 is CASSRRDSYSAAYEQYF. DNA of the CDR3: TGTGCCAGCAGCCGCAGGGACAGCTATAGCGCAGCCTACGAGCAGTACTTC.

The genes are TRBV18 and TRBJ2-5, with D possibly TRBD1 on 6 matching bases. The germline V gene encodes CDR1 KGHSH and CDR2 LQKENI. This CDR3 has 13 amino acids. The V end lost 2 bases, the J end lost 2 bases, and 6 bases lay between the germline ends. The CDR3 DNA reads TGTGCCAGCTCACCAGGACAGCAAGAGACCCAGTACTTC. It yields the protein CASSPGQQETQYF. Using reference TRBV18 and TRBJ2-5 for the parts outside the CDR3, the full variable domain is NAGVMQNPRHLVRRRGQEARLRCSPMKGHSHVYWYRQLPEEGLKFMVYLQKENIIDESGMPKERFSAEFPKEGPSILRIQQVVRGDSAAYFCASSPGQQETQYFGPGTRLLVL.

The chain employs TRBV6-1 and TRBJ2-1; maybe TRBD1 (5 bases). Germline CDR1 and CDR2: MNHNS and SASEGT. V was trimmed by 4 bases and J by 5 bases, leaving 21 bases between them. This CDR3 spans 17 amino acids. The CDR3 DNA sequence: TGTGCCAGCAGTGCCCAACCGCTTTCAGGGTTTAACAATGAGCAGTTCTTC. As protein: CASSAQPLSGFNNEQFF.

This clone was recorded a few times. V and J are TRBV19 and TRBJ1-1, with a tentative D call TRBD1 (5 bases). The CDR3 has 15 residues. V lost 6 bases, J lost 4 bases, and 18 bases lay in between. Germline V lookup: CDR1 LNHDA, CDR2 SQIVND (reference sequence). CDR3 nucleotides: TGTGCCAGTAGATGGGCCCTTCGTGGGGCCACTGAAGCTTTCTTT. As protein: CASRWALRGATEAFF.

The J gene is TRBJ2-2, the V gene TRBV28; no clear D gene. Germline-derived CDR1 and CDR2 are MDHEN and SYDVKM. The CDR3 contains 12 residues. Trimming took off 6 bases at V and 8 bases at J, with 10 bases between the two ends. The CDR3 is CASRVWRGELFF. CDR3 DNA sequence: TGTGCCAGCAGAGTTTGGCGGGGGGAGCTGTTTTTT.

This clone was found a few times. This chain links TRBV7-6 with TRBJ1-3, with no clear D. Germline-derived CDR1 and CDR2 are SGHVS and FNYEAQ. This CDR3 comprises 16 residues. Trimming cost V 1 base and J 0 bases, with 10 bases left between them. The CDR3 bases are TGTGCCAGCAGCTTAGTCGGCGGCTTCTCTGGAAACACCATATATTTT. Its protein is CASSLVGGFSGNTIYF.

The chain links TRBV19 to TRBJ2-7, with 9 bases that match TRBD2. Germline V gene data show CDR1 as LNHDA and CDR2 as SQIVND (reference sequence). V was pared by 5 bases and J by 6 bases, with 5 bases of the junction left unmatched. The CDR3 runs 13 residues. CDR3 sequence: CASSLAGYGEQYF. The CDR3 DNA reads TGTGCCAGTAGTCTAGCGGGGTATGGCGAGCAGTACTTC.

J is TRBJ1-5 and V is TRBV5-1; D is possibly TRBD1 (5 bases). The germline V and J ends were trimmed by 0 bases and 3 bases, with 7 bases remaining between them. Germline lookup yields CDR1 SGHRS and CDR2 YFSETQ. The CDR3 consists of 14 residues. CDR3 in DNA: TGCGCCAGCAGCTTGGGGGGCACCAATCAGCCCCAGCATTTT. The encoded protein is CASSLGGTNQPQHF.

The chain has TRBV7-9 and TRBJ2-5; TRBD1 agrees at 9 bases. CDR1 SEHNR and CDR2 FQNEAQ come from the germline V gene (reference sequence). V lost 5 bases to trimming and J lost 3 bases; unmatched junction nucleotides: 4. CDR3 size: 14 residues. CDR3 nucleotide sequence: TGTGCCAGCAGCGATACAGGGGGCGAAGAGACCCAGTACTTC. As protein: CASSDTGGEETQYF.

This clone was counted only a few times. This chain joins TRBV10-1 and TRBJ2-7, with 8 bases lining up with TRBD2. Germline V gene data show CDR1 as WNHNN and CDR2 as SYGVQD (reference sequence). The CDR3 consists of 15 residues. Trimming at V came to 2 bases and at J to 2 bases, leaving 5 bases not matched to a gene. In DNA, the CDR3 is TGCGCCAGCAGTGAGCTTGTTAGCGGGGCCTACGAGCAGTACTTC. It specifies CASSELVSGAYEQYF.

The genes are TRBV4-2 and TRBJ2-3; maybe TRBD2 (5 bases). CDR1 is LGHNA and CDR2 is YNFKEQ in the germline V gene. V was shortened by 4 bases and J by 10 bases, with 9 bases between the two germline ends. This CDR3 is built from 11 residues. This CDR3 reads CASSLGIAQYF. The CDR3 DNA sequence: TGTGCCAGCAGCCTCGGGATAGCGCAGTATTTT.

This CDR3 is CASRPGTGVTYEQYF. The CDR3 DNA follows: TGTGCCAGCAGACCCGGGACAGGGGTAACCTACGAGCAGTACTTC. The chain couples TRBV28 to TRBJ2-7; 10 nucleotides align to TRBD1. The CDR3 is 15 residues long. Germline CDR1 and CDR2: MDHEN and SYDVKM. V lost 6 bases to trimming and J lost 2 bases; unmatched junction nucleotides: 7.

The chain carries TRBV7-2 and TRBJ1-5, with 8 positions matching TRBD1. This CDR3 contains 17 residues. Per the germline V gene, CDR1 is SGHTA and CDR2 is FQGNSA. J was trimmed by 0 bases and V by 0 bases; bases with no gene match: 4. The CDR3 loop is CASSLASTGVSNQPQHF. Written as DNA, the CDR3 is TGTGCCAGCAGCTTAGCTTCGACAGGGGTTAGCAATCAGCCCCAGCATTTT. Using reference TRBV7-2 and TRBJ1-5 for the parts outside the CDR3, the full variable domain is GAGVSQSPSNKVTEKGKDVELRCDPISGHTALYWYRQSLGQGLEFLIYFQGNSAPDKSGLPSDRFSAERTGGSVSTLTIQRTQQEDSAVYLCASSLASTGVSNQPQHFGDGTRLSIL.

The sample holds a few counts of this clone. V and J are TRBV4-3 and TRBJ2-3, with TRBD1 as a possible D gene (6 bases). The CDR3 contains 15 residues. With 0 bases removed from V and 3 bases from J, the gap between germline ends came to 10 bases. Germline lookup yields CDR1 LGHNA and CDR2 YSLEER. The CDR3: CASSQDGTRTDTQYF. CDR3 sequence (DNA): TGCGCCAGCAGCCAAGACGGGACAAGGACAGATACGCAGTATTTT.